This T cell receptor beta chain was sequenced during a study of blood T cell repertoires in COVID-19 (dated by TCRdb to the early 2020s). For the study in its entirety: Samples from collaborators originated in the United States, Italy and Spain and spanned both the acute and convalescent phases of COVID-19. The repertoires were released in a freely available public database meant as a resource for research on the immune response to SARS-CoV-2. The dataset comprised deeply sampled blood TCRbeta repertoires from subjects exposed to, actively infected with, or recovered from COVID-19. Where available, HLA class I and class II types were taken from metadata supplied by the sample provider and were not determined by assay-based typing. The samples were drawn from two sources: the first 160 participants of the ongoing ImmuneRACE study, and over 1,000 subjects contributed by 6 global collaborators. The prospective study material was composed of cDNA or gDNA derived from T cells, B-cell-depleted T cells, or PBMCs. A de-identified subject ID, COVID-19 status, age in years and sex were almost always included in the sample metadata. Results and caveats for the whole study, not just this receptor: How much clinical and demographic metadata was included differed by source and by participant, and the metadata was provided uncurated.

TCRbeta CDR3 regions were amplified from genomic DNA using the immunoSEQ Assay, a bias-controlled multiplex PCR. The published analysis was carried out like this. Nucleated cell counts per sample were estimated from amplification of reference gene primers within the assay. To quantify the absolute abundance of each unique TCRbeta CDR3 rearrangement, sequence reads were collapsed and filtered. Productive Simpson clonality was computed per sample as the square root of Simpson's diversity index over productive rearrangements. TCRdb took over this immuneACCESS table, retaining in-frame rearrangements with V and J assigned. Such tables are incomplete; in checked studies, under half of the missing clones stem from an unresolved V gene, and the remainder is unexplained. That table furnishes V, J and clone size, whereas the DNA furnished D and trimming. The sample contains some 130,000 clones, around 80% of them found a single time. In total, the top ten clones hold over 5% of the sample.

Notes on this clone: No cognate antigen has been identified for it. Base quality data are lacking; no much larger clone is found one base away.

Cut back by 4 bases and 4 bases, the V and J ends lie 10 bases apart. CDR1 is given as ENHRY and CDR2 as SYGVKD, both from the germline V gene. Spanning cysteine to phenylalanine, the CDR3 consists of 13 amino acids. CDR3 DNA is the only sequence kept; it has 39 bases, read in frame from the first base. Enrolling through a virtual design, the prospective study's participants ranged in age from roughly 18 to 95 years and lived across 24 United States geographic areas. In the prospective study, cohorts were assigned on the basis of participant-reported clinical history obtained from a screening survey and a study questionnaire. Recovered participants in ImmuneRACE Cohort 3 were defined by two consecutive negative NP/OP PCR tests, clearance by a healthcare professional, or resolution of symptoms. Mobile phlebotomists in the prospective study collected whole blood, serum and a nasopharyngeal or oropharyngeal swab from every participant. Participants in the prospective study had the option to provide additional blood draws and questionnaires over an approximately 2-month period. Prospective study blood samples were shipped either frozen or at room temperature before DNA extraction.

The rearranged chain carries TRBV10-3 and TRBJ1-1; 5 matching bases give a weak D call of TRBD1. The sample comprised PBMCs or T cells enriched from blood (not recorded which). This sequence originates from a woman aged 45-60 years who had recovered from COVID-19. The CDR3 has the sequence CAISATAPTEAFF. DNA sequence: TGTGCCATCAGTGCGACAGCTCCCACTGAAGCTTTCTTT.